This T cell receptor beta chain was identified in a study of T cells in Graves' hyperthyroidism and ophthalmopathy. CDR1 is SEHNR, CDR2 FQNEAQ, per germline (reference sequence). The CDR3 is 12 residues long. The V and J ends lost 5 bases and 7 bases respectively, with 8 bases between them. Regions amplified from RNA transcripts were the TCR beta CDR3 regions. TCR CDR3 underwent first-round RT-PCR with the HTBI primer set. TCRdb ran MiXCR on the multiplex PCR reads and lists one entry per CDR3 protein. Among under 350,000 distinct CDR3 sequences listed, roughly a fifth were seen once. Source material: blood. The V call is TRBV7-9, the J call TRBJ1-4, with D uncertain. This sequence was found in a woman aged 50 to 65 with Graves' hyperthyroidism. The CDR3, as DNA: TGTGCCAGCAGCCGTGAACTTGAAAAACTGTTTTTT. This translates into CASSRELEKLFF.